This T cell receptor (beta chain) emerged from a study of blood T cells in healthy people across ages. Overall study findings and caveats: The fall in TCR beta diversity per million T cells was roughly linear with age. Considered underestimates were the diversity estimates obtained from one million T cells. With unsorted PBMCs, a conclusive comparison of naive versus antigen-experienced cells was not possible.

Sample-barcoded 5' priming and a J-beta primer mix drove a second PCR of about 6 to 12 cycles. One entry per CDR3 protein, called by TCRdb with MiXCR from the 5' RACE reads. Here the sample spans about 1.8 million distinct CDR3 sequences, 49% being singletons. As regards this clonotype: Its target is not known.

Caucasian, healthy and from Russia, the donors were aged between roughly 6 and 100. V lost 5 bases, J lost 3 bases, and 12 bases lay in between. There are 14 residues in the CDR3. CDR1 is SGHTA and CDR2 is FQGNSA in the germline V gene. The clonotype was recovered from a woman aged 40-49 years in good health. The chain links TRBV7-2 to TRBJ2-3; D unclear. Sequencing was performed on blood. The CDR3 DNA follows: TGTGCCAGCAGCGATTATAGTAGGACAGATACGCAGTATTTT. It specifies CASSDYSRTDTQYF.